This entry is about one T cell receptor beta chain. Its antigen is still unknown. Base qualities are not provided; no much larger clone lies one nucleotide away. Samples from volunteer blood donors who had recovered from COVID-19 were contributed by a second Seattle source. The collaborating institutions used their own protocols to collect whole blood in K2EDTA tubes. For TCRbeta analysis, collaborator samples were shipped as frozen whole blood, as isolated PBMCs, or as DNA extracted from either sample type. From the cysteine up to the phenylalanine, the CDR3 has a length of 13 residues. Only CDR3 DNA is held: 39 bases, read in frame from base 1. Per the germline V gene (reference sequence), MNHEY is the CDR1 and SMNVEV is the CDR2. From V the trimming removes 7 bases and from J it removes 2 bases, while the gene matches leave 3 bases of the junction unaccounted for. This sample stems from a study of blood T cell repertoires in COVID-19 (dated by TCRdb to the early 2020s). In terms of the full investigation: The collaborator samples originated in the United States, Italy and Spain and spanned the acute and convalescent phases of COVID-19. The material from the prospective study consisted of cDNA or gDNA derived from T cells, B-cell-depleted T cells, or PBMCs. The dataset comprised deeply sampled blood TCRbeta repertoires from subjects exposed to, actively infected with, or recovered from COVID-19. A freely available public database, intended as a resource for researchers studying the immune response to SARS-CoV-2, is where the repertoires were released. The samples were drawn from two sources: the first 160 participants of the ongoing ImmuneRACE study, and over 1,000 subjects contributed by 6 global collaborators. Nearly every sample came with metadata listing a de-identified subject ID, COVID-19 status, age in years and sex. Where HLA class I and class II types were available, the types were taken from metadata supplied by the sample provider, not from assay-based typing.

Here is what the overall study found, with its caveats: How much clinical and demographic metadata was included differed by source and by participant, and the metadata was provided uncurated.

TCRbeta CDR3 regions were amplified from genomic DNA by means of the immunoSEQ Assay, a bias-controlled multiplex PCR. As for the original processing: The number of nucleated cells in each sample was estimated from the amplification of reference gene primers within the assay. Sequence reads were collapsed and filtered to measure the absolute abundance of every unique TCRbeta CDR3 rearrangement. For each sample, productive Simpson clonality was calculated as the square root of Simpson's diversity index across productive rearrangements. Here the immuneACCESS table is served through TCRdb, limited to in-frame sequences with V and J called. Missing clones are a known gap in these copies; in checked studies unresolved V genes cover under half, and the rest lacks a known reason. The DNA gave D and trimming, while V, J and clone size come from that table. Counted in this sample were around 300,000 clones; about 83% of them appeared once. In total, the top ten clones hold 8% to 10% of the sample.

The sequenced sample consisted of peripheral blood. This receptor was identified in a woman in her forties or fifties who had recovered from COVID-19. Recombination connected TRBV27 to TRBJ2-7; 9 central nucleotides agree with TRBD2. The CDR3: CASMLAGAYEQYF. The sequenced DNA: TGTGCCAGCATGTTAGCGGGAGCCTACGAGCAGTACTTC.